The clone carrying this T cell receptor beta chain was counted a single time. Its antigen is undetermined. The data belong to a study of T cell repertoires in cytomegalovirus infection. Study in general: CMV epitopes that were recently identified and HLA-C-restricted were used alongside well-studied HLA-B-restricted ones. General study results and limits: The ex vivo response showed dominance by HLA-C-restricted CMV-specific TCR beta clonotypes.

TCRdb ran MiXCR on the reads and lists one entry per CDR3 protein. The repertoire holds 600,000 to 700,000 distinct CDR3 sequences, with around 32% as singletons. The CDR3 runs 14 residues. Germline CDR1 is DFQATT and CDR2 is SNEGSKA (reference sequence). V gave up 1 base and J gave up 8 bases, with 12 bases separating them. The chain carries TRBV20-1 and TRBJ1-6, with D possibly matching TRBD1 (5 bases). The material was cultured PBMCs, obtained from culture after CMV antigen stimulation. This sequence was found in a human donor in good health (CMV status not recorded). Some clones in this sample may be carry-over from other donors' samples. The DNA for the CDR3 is TGCAGTGCTAGAGGGGGCCAGGAGCATTCACCCCTCCACTTT. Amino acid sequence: CSARGGQEHSPLHF.